The 29 T cell receptor beta chains reported below all come from one sample, sequenced in a study of blood T cell repertoires in COVID-19. TCRdb keeps only in-frame clones here, not all; method: immunoSEQ multiplex PCR. The sample consists of roughly 220,000 clones, about 86% of them appearing once. The specimen was peripheral blood. These receptors were taken from a woman younger than 45 who had recovered from COVID-19.

The V call is TRBV2, the J call TRBJ2-5, with D possibly being TRBD1 (6 bases). Trimming removed 5 bases at V and 4 bases at J, with 14 bases between. Germline V gene lookup returns CDR1 SNHLY and CDR2 FYNNEI. The CDR3 covers 14 residues. CDR3 residues: CASSPGTYTETQYF. The CDR3, as DNA: TGTGCCAGCAGTCCCGGGACATATACAGAGACCCAGTACTTC.

The chain couples TRBV5-1 to TRBJ2-3, with D perhaps matching TRBD2 (6 bases). The CDR3 covers 13 residues. Trimming removed 2 bases from V and 6 bases from J, with 10 bases in between. Germline assignment: CDR1 SGHRS and CDR2 YFSETQ. The CDR3 here is CASSLTSPDTQYF. CDR3 bases: TGCGCCAGCAGCTTAACTAGCCCCGATACGCAGTATTTT.

The chain uses TRBV5-1 and TRBJ2-1; a weak D match, TRBD2 (10 bases). Trimming pared 5 bases from V and 5 bases from J, leaving 26 bases between. Germline V gene data show CDR1 as SGHRS and CDR2 as YFSETQ. CDR3 size: 18 residues. CDR3 nucleotides: TGCGCCAGCAGGGTACTAGCGGGACAGGGATCCCAGAACAATGAGCAGTTCTTC. This codes for CASRVLAGQGSQNNEQFF.

CDR3 in DNA: TGTGCCACCAGTGATTCTAGCGGGAGGGCGTCCTACAATGAGCAGTTCTTC. It translates to CATSDSSGRASYNEQFF. The V and J genes are TRBV24-1 and TRBJ2-1, with 12 nucleotides matching TRBD2. Unmatched junction bases numbered 2, after V lost 2 bases and J lost 1 base. CDR3 length: 17 residues. Germline assignment: CDR1 KGHDR and CDR2 SFDVKD.

This chain uses TRBV4-1 with TRBJ1-1; 7 bases match TRBD1. The CDR3 consists of 13 residues. J gave up 7 bases and V 4 bases, and 6 bases lay outside the gene matches. The germline gives CDR1 MGHRA, CDR2 YSYEKL. CDR3 bases: TGCGCCAGCAGCCGTGGACAGGATCTTGAAGCTTTCTTT. It translates to CASSRGQDLEAFF.

The J gene is TRBJ2-7, the V gene TRBV5-4; D is undetermined. Trimming left V 3 bases short and J 3 bases short, with 10 bases between. The CDR3 has 13 residues. The germline V gene has CDR1 SGHNT and CDR2 YYREEE (reference sequence). This CDR3 is CASSWPGGYEQYF. The CDR3, as DNA: TGTGCCAGCAGCTGGCCCGGCGGCTACGAGCAGTACTTC.

The genes are TRBV14 and TRBJ2-5; D not resolved. Trimming stripped 0 bases from V and 1 base from J, with 9 bases between. Germline-derived CDR1 and CDR2 are SGHDN and FVKESK. CDR3 length equals 15 residues. The CDR3 loop is CASSQDLNGQETQYF. DNA for the CDR3: TGTGCCAGCAGCCAAGATCTAAACGGCCAAGAGACCCAGTACTTC.

This clone was seen once. The chain is built from TRBV4-1 and TRBJ2-1, with a possible D match to TRBD2 (6 bases). Germline V CDR1 and CDR2: MGHRA, YSYEKL. Trimming took off 1 base at V and 6 bases at J, with 10 bases between the two ends. CDR3 length equals 14 residues. In nucleotides, the CDR3 is TGCGCCAGCAGCCAAGTCGCGGGGCTCAATGAGCAGTTCTTC. This gives the protein CASSQVAGLNEQFF.

This clone was recorded only once. This chain connects TRBV5-6 to TRBJ2-3; 8 positions agree with TRBD2. The trim removed 4 bases at V and 4 bases at J, leaving 11 bases unmatched. Per germline, CDR1 SGHDT and CDR2 YYEEEE. This CDR3 contains 16 residues. The CDR3 DNA reads TGTGCCAGCAGCCCCCGGACTAGCATTTCTGCAGATACGCAGTATTTT. This translates into CASSPRTSISADTQYF.

The chain is built from TRBV28 and TRBJ1-5; 9 bases match TRBD1. This CDR3 has 14 amino acids. V gave up 6 bases and J gave up 1 base; unmatched junction bases: 1. Germline V gives CDR1 MDHEN, CDR2 SYDVKM. CDR3 in DNA: TGTGCCAGCAGAGGACAGGGGAGCAATCAGCCCCAGCATTTT. This translates into CASRGQGSNQPQHF.

The chain employs TRBV28 and TRBJ1-1; no clear D gene. The CDR3 is 16 residues long. V was cut by 5 bases and J by 1 base, with 17 bases left in between. CDR1 and CDR2 (germline): MDHEN, SYDVKM. CDR3 bases: TGTGCCAGCAGTCCACCGGCGGTTGGTGGGAACACTGAAGCTTTCTTT. This codes for CASSPPAVGGNTEAFF.

This chain joins TRBV7-9 and TRBJ2-2; 8 positions match TRBD1. This CDR3 comprises 14 residues. V gave up 8 bases and J gave up 1 base; unmatched junction bases: 3. Looked up from germline, CDR1 is SEHNR and CDR2 is FQNEAQ (reference sequence). The CDR3: CASSGTGNTGELFF. CDR3 bases: TGTGCCAGCTCCGGGACAGGGAACACCGGGGAGCTGTTTTTT.

The chain has TRBV11-2 and TRBJ1-1, with 7 positions matching TRBD1. CDR1 is SGHAT, CDR2 FQNNGV, per germline. The CDR3 spans 16 residues. Trimming took 5 bases from V and 5 from J; bases not matched to a gene: 14. CDR3 bases: TGTGCCAGCAGCGCCCTCATATGGGGACAGAGTACTGAAGCTTTCTTT. Residues: CASSALIWGQSTEAFF.

V gene TRBV5-1 combines with J gene TRBJ2-3, with 8 positions matching TRBD1. V shed 4 bases, J shed 4 bases, and the junction held 8 bases outside the gene matches. Germline lookup yields CDR1 SGHRS and CDR2 YFSETQ. This CDR3 contains 15 residues. The CDR3, as DNA: TGCGCCAGCAGCGCGAGGGGACAGGACGCAGATACGCAGTATTTT. It translates to CASSARGQDADTQYF.

This clone was seen only a few times. The DNA is left out, because the CDR3 cannot be placed on it with certainty; the CDR3 is given as TCRdb lists it. The V gene is TRBV28, the J gene TRBJ1-5. Counting both end residues, the CDR3 totals 16 amino acids. Germline V gene lookup returns CDR1 MDHEN and CDR2 SYDVKM. The CDR3 sequence is CASSTSSGGQGQPQHF.

This chain uses TRBV6-1 with TRBJ2-7; TRBD1 aligns across 10 bases. CDR1 is MNHNS, CDR2 SASEGT, per germline. This CDR3 region has 15 residues. The J segment lost 4 bases and the V segment lost 4 bases, leaving 7 bases of the junction unmatched. The CDR3 coding sequence is TGTGCCAGCAGTGGCCCGGACAGGGGGAAATACGAGCAGTACTTC. It translates to CASSGPDRGKYEQYF.

The chain is built from TRBV5-4 and TRBJ2-7, with a weak D call TRBD1 (6 bases). The V end lost 0 bases, the J end lost 3 bases, and 10 bases lay between the germline ends. Germline V gene lookup returns CDR1 SGHNT and CDR2 YYREEE (reference sequence). The CDR3 contains 14 residues. The CDR3 loop reads CASSLDRDRYEQYF. The CDR3 DNA sequence: TGTGCCAGCAGCTTGGACAGGGACCGCTACGAGCAGTACTTC.

This clone has a single count. The gene calls are TRBV30 and TRBJ1-4; 7 bases line up with TRBD1. Germline V gene sequence: CDR1 GTSNPN, CDR2 SVGIG (reference sequence). The CDR3 has 15 amino acids. Trimming took 0 bases from V and 8 from J; bases not matched to a gene: 9. CDR3 coding DNA: TGTGCCTGGAGTGTAAGGCCCGCAGGGGGAGAAAAACTGTTTTTT. The encoded protein is CAWSVRPAGGEKLFF.

This rearrangement joins TRBV27 to TRBJ1-2; 11 nucleotides match TRBD1. This CDR3 contains 16 residues. CDR1 MNHEY and CDR2 SMNVEV come from the germline V gene (reference sequence). The V gene end was trimmed by 7 bases and the J gene end by 0 bases; junction bases not matched to a gene: 7. DNA of the CDR3: TGTGCCAGCAATAAGGGACAGGGGGTTTCTAACTATGGCTACACCTTC. The encoded protein is CASNKGQGVSNYGYTF.

The chain recombines TRBV21-1 with TRBJ2-7; the table assigns TRBD2, which was not confirmed against the DNA. TRBV21-1 is tagged as a pseudogene. CDR3 length equals 12 residues. CDR3 sequence: CASTRGTYEQYF. CDR3 bases: TGTGCCAGCACCCGCGGGACTTACGAGCAGTACTTC.

J is TRBJ2-1 and V is TRBV11-2, with TRBD2 matching over 8 bases. J was trimmed by 0 bases and V by 4 bases; bases with no gene match: 2. The length of the CDR3 is 15 residues. Germline V gives CDR1 SGHAT, CDR2 FQNNGV. CDR3 in DNA: TGTGCCAGCAGCTCCGGGACTAGCTCCTACAATGAGCAGTTCTTC. Its translation: CASSSGTSSYNEQFF.

The chain joins TRBV9 to TRBJ2-1; the match to TRBD1 covers 9 bases. V lost 4 bases, J lost 6 bases, and 11 bases stayed unmatched. Germline CDR1 is SGDLS and CDR2 is YYNGEE. The CDR3 spans 16 residues. In nucleotides, the CDR3 is TGTGCCAGCAGCCCCCTCCCGGGACAGGGTTCCAATGAGCAGTTCTTC. Its protein is CASSPLPGQGSNEQFF.

The chain's CDR3 is CASTPTVQGDEKLFF. The CDR3 DNA reads as TGTGCCAGTACCCCTACGGTCCAGGGGGATGAAAAACTGTTTTTT. The chain recombines TRBV19 with TRBJ1-4; TRBD1 matches at 7 bases. V was pared by 7 bases and J by 6 bases, with 11 bases of the junction left unmatched. CDR3 length: 15 amino acids. Germline assignment: CDR1 LNHDA and CDR2 SQIVND (reference sequence).

The V call is TRBV18, the J call TRBJ1-5, with unresolved D. This CDR3 comprises 15 residues. CDR1 and CDR2 from the germline V gene are KGHSH and LQKENI. Trimming took off 3 bases at V and 2 bases at J, with 11 bases between the two ends. CDR3 amino acids: CASSPRHERNQPQHF. The DNA for the CDR3 is TGTGCCAGCTCACCGAGACATGAACGCAATCAGCCCCAGCATTTT.

This clone was picked up one time. This chain links TRBV2 with TRBJ2-5; D is perhaps TRBD2 (5 bases). The V gene's germline CDR1 is SNHLY and CDR2 FYNNEI. The CDR3 contains 13 residues. V gave up 10 bases and J gave up 5 bases, with 17 bases separating them. For the CDR3, the DNA is TGTGCCATCCCGGGCCCCACGGGGGAGACCCAGTACTTC. Amino acids: CAIPGPTGETQYF. The complete variable domain, with remaining parts taken from reference TRBV2 and TRBJ2-5, reads EPEVTQTPSHQVTQMGQEVILRCVPISNHLYFYWYRQILGQKVEFLVSFYNNEISEKSEIFDDQFSVERPDGSNFTLKIRSTKLEDSAMYFCAIPGPTGETQYFGPGTRLLVL.

The chain employs TRBV3-1 (or the pseudogene TRBV3-2) and TRBJ2-5, with D maybe TRBD1 (5 bases). This CDR3 contains 14 residues. V shed 2 bases and J shed 5 bases, with 12 bases lying between them. From germline, CDR1 is LGHDT and CDR2 YNNKEL (reference sequence). The CDR3 sequence: CASSQLVGQETQYF. CDR3 nucleotide sequence: TGTGCCAGCAGCCAACTTGTGGGGCAGGAGACCCAGTACTTC.

J is TRBJ1-1 and V is TRBV6-5, with 8 bases that match TRBD1. Germline V gives CDR1 MNHEY, CDR2 SVGAGI. J was trimmed by 6 bases and V by 7 bases; bases with no gene match: 10. This CDR3 is 14 amino acids long. CDR3 DNA sequence: TGTGCCAGCACCGGACAGGGTTTTTTCCCTGAAGCTTTCTTT. It encodes CASTGQGFFPEAFF.

The CDR3 spells CASSHPNRVGEQYF. CDR3 nucleotides: TGTGCCAGCAGCCACCCCAACAGGGTCGGGGAGCAGTACTTC. The chain recombines TRBV4-2 with TRBJ2-7, with a tentative D call TRBD1 (6 bases). V shed 3 bases and J shed 7 bases, with 16 bases lying between them. Germline V gene sequence: CDR1 LGHNA, CDR2 YNFKEQ. This CDR3 has 14 residues.

V usage is TRBV10-3 and J usage is TRBJ1-2; 7 bases line up with TRBD1. The CDR3 has 13 amino acids. Germline lookup yields CDR1 ENHRY and CDR2 SYGVKD. The V and J ends lost 7 bases and 3 bases, in that order; junction bases with no gene match: 5. The CDR3 DNA sequence: TGTGCCATCAATTCCGGGACAGACTATGGCTACACCTTC. Translated: CAINSGTDYGYTF.